The TCR beta chain described here comes from a study of identical twins. Donors were all healthy Caucasians. Trimming at V came to 0 bases and at J to 4 bases, leaving 11 bases not matched to a gene. The CDR3 totals 17 residues. CDR1 and CDR2 (germline): MNHEY, SMNVEV (reference sequence). General observations from the study: While abundant cord blood beta clonotypes carried fewer insertions, memory repertoires showed no such pattern.

Concerning this clonotype itself: The target antigen is unknown.

Template switching added a universal primer site, and cDNA bore unique molecular identifiers. TCRdb used MiXCR to reprocess the 5' RACE reads, holding one entry per CDR3 protein. The sample has around 680,000 distinct CDR3 sequences; approximately 9% are singletons. This sample also belongs to another study, concerning yellow fever vaccine responses in identical twins. That investigation notes: Reportedly, the response of twins' T cells to the vaccine seemed partly convergent, partly personalized.

The sample consisted of PBMCs. This chain uses TRBV27 with TRBJ2-7; TRBD2 matches 8 bases. This TCR was recovered from a woman aged 18-35 years in good health. In DNA, the CDR3 is TGTGCCAGCAGTTTATCGTTAAGTAGCGGGATTGGTTACGAGCAGTACTTC. Its protein product is CASSLSLSSGIGYEQYF.